The entry below describes one T cell receptor beta chain. Seattle cases were enrolled at active infection and followed longitudinally. Authors' processing steps: Reference gene primer amplification gave nucleated cell count estimates. The protocol was immunoSEQ multiplex PCR, while the TCRdb copy is restricted to in-frame clones and leaves out a portion. The V and J calls and clone size were taken over from that table, and D and trimming were inferred from the DNA. The sample holds more than 65,000 clones, around 83% seen once. Germline values: CDR1 SGHAT, CDR2 FQNNGV. Trimming pared 5 bases from V and 1 base from J, leaving 11 bases between. The CDR3 consists of 14 residues. The record originates from a study of blood T cell repertoires in COVID-19. Study as a whole: Acute and convalescent COVID-19 samples came from the United States, Italy and Spain. T cells, B-cell-depleted T cells, or PBMCs supplied cDNA or gDNA.

Sequenced sample: peripheral blood. This clonotype was sampled from a man in his thirties or forties with COVID-19, enrolled during active disease. The rearrangement links TRBV11-2 to TRBJ1-2; TRBD1 might be the D (5 bases). CDR3 sequence reads: CASSPSDINYGYTF. The CDR3 bases are TGTGCCAGCAGCCCGTCGGACATTAACTATGGCTACACCTTC.